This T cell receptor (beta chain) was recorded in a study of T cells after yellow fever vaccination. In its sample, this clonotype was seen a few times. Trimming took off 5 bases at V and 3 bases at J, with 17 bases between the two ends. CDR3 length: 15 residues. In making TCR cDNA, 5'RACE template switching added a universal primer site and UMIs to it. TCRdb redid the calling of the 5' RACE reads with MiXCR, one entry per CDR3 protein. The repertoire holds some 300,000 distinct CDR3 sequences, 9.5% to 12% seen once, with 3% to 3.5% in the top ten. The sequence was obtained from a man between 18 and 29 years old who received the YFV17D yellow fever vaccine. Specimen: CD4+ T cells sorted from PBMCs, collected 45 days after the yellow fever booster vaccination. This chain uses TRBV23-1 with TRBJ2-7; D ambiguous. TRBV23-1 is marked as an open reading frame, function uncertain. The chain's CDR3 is CASSGPRPNLYEQYF. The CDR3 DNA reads TGCGCCAGCAGTGGCCCCAGGCCCAACCTCTACGAGCAGTACTTC.